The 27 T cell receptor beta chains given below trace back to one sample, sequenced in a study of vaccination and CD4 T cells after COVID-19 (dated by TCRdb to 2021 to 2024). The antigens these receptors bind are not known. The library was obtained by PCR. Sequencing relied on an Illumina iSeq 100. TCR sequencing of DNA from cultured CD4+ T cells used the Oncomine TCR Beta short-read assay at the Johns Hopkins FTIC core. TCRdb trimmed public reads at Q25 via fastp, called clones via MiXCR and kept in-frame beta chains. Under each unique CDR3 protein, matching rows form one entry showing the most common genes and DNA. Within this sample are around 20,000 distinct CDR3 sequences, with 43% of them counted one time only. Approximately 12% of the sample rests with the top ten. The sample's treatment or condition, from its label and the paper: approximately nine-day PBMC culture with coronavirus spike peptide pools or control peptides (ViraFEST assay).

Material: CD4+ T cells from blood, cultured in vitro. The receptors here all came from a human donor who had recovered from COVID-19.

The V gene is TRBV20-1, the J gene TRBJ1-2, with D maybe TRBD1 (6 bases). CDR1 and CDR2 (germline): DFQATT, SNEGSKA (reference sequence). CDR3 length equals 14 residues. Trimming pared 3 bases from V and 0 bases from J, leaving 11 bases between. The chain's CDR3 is CSASRDTSNYGYTF. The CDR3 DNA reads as TGCAGTGCTAGCCGGGACACCTCTAACTATGGCTACACCTTC.

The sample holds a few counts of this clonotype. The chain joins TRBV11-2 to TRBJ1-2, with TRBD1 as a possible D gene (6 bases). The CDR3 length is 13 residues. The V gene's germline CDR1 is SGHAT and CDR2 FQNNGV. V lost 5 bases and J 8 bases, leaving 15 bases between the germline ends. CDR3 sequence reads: CASSNRDNRGYTF. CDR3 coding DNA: TGTGCCAGCAGCAACCGGGACAATCGGGGCTACACCTTC.

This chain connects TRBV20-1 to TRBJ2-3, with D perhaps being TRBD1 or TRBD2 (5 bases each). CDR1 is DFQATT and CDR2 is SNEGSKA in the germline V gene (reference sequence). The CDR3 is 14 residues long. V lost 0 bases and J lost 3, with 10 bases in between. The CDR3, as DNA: TGCAGTGCTAGAGACCCTTGGGGGACAGATACGCAGTATTTT. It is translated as CSARDPWGTDTQYF.

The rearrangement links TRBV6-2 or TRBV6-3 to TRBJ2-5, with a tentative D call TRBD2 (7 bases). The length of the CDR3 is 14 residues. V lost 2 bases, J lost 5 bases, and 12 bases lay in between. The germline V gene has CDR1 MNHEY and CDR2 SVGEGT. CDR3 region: CASSYGGGVETQYF. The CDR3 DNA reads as TGTGCCAGCAGTTACGGGGGGGGCGTGGAGACCCAGTACTTC.

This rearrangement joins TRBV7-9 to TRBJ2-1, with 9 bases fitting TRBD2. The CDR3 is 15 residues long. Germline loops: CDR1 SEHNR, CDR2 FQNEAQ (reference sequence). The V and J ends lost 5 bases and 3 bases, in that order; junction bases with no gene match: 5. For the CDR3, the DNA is TGTGCCAGCAGCAGGATTAGCGGGAGCTACAATGAGCAGTTCTTC. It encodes CASSRISGSYNEQFF.

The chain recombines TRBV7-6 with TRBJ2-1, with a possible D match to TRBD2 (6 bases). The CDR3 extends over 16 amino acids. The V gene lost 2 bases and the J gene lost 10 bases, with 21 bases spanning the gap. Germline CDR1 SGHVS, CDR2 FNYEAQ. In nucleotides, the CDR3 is TGTGCCAGCAGCTTAAGCGCCGGACACGGGGGAGTGGAGCAGTTCTTC. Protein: CASSLSAGHGGVEQFF.

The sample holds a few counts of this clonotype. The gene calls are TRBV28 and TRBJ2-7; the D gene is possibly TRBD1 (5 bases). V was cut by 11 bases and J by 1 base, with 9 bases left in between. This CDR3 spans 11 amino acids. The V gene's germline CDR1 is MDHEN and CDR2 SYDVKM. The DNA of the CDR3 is TGTGCCTGGGGCAAGTCCTACGAGCAGTACTTC. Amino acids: CAWGKSYEQYF.

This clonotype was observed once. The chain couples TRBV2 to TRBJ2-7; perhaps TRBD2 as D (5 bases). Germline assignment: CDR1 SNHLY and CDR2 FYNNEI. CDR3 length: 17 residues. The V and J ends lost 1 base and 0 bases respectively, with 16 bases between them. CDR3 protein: CASSEGWTAAGSYEQYF. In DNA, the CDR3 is TGTGCCAGCAGTGAAGGGTGGACCGCCGCGGGCTCCTACGAGCAGTACTTC.

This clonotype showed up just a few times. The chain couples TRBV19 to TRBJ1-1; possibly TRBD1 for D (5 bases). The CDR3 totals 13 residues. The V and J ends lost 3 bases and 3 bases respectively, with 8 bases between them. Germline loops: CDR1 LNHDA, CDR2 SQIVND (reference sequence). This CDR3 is CASSIGGHTEAFF. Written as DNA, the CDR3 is TGTGCCAGTAGTATCGGGGGTCACACTGAAGCTTTCTTT.

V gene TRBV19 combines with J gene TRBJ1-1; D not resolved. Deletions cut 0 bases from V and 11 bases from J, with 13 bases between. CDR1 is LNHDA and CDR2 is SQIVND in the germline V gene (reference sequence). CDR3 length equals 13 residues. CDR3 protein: CASSIDRTNEAFF. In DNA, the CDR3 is TGTGCCAGTAGTATAGATCGAACAAATGAGGCTTTCTTT.

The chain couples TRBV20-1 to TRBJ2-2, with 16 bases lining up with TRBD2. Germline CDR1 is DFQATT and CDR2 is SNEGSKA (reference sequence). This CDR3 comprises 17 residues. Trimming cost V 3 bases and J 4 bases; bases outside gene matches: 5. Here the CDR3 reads CSASGTSGGGGTGELFF. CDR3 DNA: TGCAGTGCTAGCGGGACTAGCGGGGGGGGTGGCACCGGGGAGCTGTTTTTT.

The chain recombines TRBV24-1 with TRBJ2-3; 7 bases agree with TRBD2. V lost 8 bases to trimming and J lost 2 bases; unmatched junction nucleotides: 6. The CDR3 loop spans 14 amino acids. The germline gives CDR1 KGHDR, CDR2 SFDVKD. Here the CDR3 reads CATKERGFTDTQYF. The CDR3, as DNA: TGTGCCACCAAGGAGCGGGGTTTCACAGATACGCAGTATTTT.

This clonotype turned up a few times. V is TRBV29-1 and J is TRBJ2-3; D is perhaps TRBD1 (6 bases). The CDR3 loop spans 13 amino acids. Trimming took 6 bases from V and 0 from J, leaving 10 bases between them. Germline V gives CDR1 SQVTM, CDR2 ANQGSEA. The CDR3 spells CSVEQGSTDTQYF. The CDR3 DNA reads TGCAGCGTAGAACAGGGAAGCACAGATACGCAGTATTTT.

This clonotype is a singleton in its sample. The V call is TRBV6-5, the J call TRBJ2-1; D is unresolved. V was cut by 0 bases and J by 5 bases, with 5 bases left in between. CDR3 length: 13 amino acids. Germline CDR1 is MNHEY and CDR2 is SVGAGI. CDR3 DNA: TGTGCCAGCAGTTACTCCCGCGACAATGAGCAGTTCTTC. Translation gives CASSYSRDNEQFF.

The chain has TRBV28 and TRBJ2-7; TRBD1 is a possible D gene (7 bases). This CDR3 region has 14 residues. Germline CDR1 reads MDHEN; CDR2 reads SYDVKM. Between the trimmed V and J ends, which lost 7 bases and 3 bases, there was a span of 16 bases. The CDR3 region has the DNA TGTGCCAGCACTGCAGGGGGGCAGATCTACGAGCAGTACTTC. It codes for CASTAGGQIYEQYF.

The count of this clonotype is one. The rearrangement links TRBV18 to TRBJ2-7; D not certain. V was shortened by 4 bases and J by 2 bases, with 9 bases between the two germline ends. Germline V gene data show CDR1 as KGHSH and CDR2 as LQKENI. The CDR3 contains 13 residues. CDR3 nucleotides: TGTGCCAGCTCACGGAACTCTCCCTACGAGCAGTACTTC. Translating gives CASSRNSPYEQYF. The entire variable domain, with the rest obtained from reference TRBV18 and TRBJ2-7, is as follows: NAGVMQNPRHLVRRRGQEARLRCSPMKGHSHVYWYRQLPEEGLKFMVYLQKENIIDESGMPKERFSAEFPKEGPSILRIQQVVRGDSAAYFCASSRNSPYEQYFGPGTRLTVT.

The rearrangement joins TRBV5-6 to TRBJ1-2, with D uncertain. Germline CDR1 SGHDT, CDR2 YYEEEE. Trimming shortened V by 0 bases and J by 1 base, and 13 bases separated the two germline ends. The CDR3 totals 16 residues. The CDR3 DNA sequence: TGTGCCAGCAGCTTGGGTCGCAGTGGAATTAACTATGGCTACACCTTC. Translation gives CASSLGRSGINYGYTF. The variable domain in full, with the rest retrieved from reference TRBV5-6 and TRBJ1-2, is DAGVTQSPTHLIKTRGQQVTLRCSPKSGHDTVSWYQQALGQGPQFIFQYYEEEERQRGNFPDRFSGHQFPNYSSELNVNALLLGDSALYLCASSLGRSGINYGYTFGSGTRLTVV.

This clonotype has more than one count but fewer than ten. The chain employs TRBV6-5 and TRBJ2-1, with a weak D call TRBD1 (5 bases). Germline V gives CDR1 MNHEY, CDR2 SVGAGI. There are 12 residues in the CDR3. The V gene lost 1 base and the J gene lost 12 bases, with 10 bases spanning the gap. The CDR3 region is CASSYLRGVQFF. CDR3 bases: TGTGCCAGCAGTTACTTAAGGGGCGTGCAGTTCTTC.

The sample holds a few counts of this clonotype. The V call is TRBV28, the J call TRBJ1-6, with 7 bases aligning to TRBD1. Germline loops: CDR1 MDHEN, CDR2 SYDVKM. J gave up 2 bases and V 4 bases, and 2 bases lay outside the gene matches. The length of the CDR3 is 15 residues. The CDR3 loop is CASSSQGAYNSPLHF. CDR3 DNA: TGTGCCAGCAGTTCCCAGGGGGCCTATAATTCACCCCTCCACTTT. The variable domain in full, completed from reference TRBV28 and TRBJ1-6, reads DVKVTQSSRYLVKRTGEKVFLECVQDMDHENMFWYRQDPGLGLRLIYFSYDVKMKEKGDIPEGYSVSREKKERFSLILESASTNQTSMYLCASSSQGAYNSPLHFGNGTRLTVT.

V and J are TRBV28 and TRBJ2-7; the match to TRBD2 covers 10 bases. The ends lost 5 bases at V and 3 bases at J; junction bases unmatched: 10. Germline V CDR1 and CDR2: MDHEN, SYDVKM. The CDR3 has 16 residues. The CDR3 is CASSPQSLAGVYEQYF. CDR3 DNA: TGTGCCAGCAGTCCACAGTCGCTAGCGGGAGTCTACGAGCAGTACTTC.

CDR3 protein: CATSTGTGLSQETQYF. CDR3 bases: TGTGCCACCTCAACCGGGACAGGGCTCTCCCAAGAGACCCAGTACTTC. The chain carries TRBV24-1 and TRBJ2-5; TRBD1 aligns across 9 bases. The CDR3 length is 16 residues. CDR1 is KGHDR and CDR2 is SFDVKD in the germline V gene. The J segment lost 1 base and the V segment lost 9 bases, leaving 11 bases of the junction unmatched.

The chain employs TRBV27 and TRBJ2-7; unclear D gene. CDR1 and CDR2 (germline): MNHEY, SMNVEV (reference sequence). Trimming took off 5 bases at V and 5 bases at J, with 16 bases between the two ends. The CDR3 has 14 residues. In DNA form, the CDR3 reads TGTGCCAGCAGTACTCGGATTACCAGCGACGAGCAGTACTTC. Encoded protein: CASSTRITSDEQYF.

The CDR3 DNA is TGTGCCAGCAGTGGGCCCGGGACTAGCACAGATACGCAGTATTTT. This sequence encodes CASSGPGTSTDTQYF. This chain joins TRBV6-1 and TRBJ2-3; weak D call: TRBD2 (6 bases). The V gene's germline CDR1 is MNHNS and CDR2 SASEGT. This CDR3 comprises 15 residues. The V end was cut by 4 bases, the J end by 0 bases, with 11 bases between.

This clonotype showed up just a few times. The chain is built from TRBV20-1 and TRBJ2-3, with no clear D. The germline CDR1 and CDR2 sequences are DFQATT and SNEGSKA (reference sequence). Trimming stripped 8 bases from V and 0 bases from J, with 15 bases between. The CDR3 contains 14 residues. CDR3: CSYLPYSSTDTQYF. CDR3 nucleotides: TGCAGTTATTTACCGTATTCTAGCACAGATACGCAGTATTTT.

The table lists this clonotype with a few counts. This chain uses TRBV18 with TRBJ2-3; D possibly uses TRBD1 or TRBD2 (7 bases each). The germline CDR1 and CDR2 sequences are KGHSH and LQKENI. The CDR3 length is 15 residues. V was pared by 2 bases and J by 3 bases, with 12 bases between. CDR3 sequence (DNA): TGTGCCAGCTCACCAGGGAGGGGGCAAACAGATACGCAGTATTTT. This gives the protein CASSPGRGQTDTQYF.

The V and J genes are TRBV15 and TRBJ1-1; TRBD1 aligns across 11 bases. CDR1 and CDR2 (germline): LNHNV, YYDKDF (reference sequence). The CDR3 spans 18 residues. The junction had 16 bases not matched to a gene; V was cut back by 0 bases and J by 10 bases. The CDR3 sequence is CATSRDLGTTRDRGLAFF. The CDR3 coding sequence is TGTGCCACCAGCAGAGATCTTGGGACGACCCGGGACAGGGGGTTAGCTTTCTTT.

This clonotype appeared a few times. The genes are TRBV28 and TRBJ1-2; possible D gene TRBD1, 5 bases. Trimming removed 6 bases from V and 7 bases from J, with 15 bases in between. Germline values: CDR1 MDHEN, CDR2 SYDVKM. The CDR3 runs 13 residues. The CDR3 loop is CASRGETVSGYTF. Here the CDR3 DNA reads TGTGCCAGCAGAGGAGAGACAGTCTCTGGCTACACCTTC.